The source of this T cell receptor (beta chain) is a study of cytomegalovirus exposure and HLA in healthy donors. This CDR3 has 17 amino acids. The primer mix had 60 Vbeta and 13 Jbeta primers. Using immunoSEQ multiplex PCR, the repertoire was profiled, and TCRdb retains in-frame clones only, with some absent. Altogether more than 150,000 clones are present, roughly four fifths being singletons, with the ten largest covering 1.5% to 1.8%. This clone was recorded once. Its matching antigen is unknown. General study points: As a later analysis showed, a missense DCLRE1C variant was linked to trimming of TCR beta V- and J-genes. Clonal expansion was found to be greater in HLA-associated TCR beta chains than in equally common others in a later analysis.

The source of this sequence is a middle-aged man in good health and CMV-seronegative. What was sequenced was PBMCs. The rearrangement links TRBV12-2 to TRBJ2-3; the DNA was not compared with TRBD2, the D call given in the table. TRBV12-2 is deemed a pseudogene. DNA for the CDR3: TGTGCAAGTCGCTTAATTGGTCGGGCCTACCGGAGGGATACGCAGTATTTT. Its protein product is CASRLIGRAYRRDTQYF.